What follows are 14 T cell receptor beta chains derived from one specimen sequenced in a study of OX40 agonist ivuxolimab in advanced cancers. Measured with immunoSEQ multiplex PCR; TCRdb has only the in-frame clones, and not every one. The data show about 66,000 clones, 91% seen once. The sample here was CD4+ or CD8+ T cells sorted from blood, taken in a trial of the OX40 agonist ivuxolimab. These receptors came from an adult with an advanced solid tumor such as melanoma, head and neck, liver or kidney cancer.

This clone was detected only once. The J gene is TRBJ1-3, the V gene TRBV7-9; D uncertain. Trimming shortened V by 8 bases and J by 4 bases, and 15 bases separated the two germline ends. CDR3 length: 14 residues. Germline CDR1 is SEHNR and CDR2 is FQNEAQ (reference sequence). The CDR3 spells CASRHDYLGNTIYF. In nucleotides, the CDR3 is TGTGCCAGCCGACACGACTACTTAGGAAACACCATATATTTT.

This clone was detected only once. This chain links TRBV20-1 with TRBJ2-1; D is uncertain. V gave up 6 bases and J gave up 8 bases, with 8 bases separating them. Germline V gene lookup returns CDR1 DFQATT and CDR2 SNEGSKA (reference sequence). This CDR3 is built from 10 residues. The CDR3 loop reads CSADLHEQFF. DNA for the CDR3: TGCAGTGCAGACCTACATGAGCAGTTCTTC.

The chain has TRBV5-4 and TRBJ2-1; D not certain. The CDR3 is 12 residues long. Germline-derived CDR1 and CDR2 are SGHNT and YYREEE (reference sequence). CDR3 residues: CAAQNPYNEQFF. DNA for the CDR3: TGTGCAGCCCAGAATCCCTACAATGAGCAGTTCTTC.

This chain uses TRBV7-2 with TRBJ2-3; the D gene is possibly TRBD1 (5 bases). Germline V CDR1 and CDR2: SGHTA, FQGNSA. V was clipped by 1 base and J by 4 bases, with 9 bases between them. CDR3 length: 14 amino acids. CDR3 bases: TGTGCCAGCAGCTTAGGGCAGGGCGCAGATACGCAGTATTTT. Translation: CASSLGQGADTQYF.

This clone has a handful of counts. The rearrangement joins TRBV11-3 to TRBJ2-3; 8 bases are shared with TRBD2. J lost 9 bases, V lost 5 bases, and 1 base had no gene match. Germline V gene data show CDR1 as SGHNT and CDR2 as YENEEA. The CDR3 spans 11 residues. CDR3 amino acids: CASSREGTQYF. The CDR3 region has the DNA TGTGCCAGCAGCCGGGAGGGAACGCAGTATTTT. Full variable domain (rest looked up from reference TRBV11-3 and TRBJ2-3): EAGVVQSPRYKIIEKKQPVAFWCNPISGHNTLYWYLQNLGQGPELLIRYENEEAVDDSQLPKDRFSAERLKGVDSTLKIQPAELGDSAVYLCASSREGTQYFGPGTRLTVL.

The chain carries TRBV29-1 and TRBJ2-7, with 9 nucleotides matching TRBD2. With 5 bases clipped from V and 9 bases from J, the junction kept 11 bases outside the gene matches. The length of the CDR3 is 13 residues. CDR1 SQVTM and CDR2 ANQGSEA come from the germline V gene. The CDR3 DNA follows: TGCAGCGTTCGGGGTAGCGGGAGTGGGGCGCAGTACTTC. As protein: CSVRGSGSGAQYF.

This clone has more than one count but fewer than ten. V gene TRBV2 combines with J gene TRBJ1-5; D is perhaps TRBD1 (5 bases). The CDR3 has 13 residues. The V gene's germline CDR1 is SNHLY and CDR2 FYNNEI. Trimming left V 6 bases short and J 5 bases short, with 11 bases between. CDR3 protein: CASRSVRDQPQHF. CDR3 nucleotides: TGTGCCAGCAGATCGGTCAGGGATCAGCCCCAGCATTTT.

The gene calls are TRBV28 and TRBJ1-3; tentative D call: TRBD1 (6 bases). The germline V gene encodes CDR1 MDHEN and CDR2 SYDVKM. The CDR3 totals 16 residues. Trimming stripped 5 bases from V and 0 bases from J, with 14 bases between. The CDR3 coding sequence is TGTGCCAGCAGTAAAGGGGACACTACCTCTGGAAACACCATATATTTT. Protein sequence: CASSKGDTTSGNTIYF.

This chain uses TRBV5-5 with TRBJ2-3; D not certain. The V gene lost 1 base and the J gene lost 5 bases, with 8 bases spanning the gap. CDR3 length: 13 residues. Per the germline V gene, CDR1 is SGHKS and CDR2 is YYEKEE (reference sequence). CDR3 sequence: CASSLQDGDTQYF. The CDR3 DNA is TGTGCCAGCAGCTTGCAAGATGGAGATACGCAGTATTTT.

This rearrangement joins TRBV7-3 to TRBJ2-3, with TRBD2 matching over 12 bases. The length of the CDR3 is 16 residues. V was pared by 5 bases and J by 6 bases, with 9 bases of the junction left unmatched. CDR1 is SGHTA, CDR2 FQGTGA, per germline. This chain's CDR3 is CASSTLTSGRADTQYF. CDR3 bases: TGTGCCAGCAGCACACTGACTAGCGGGAGAGCGGATACGCAGTATTTT.

V gene TRBV5-1 combines with J gene TRBJ2-3, with 14 bases that match TRBD2. Germline V lookup: CDR1 SGHRS, CDR2 YFSETQ. J lost 6 bases, V lost 3 bases, and 9 bases had no gene match. The CDR3 sequence is 17 residues long. The CDR3 reads CASSSTGTSGRVDTQYF. CDR3 nucleotides: TGCGCCAGCAGCTCGACCGGGACTAGCGGGAGAGTGGATACGCAGTATTTT.

The chain couples TRBV10-3 to TRBJ1-1; TRBD1 agrees at 7 bases. V dropped 6 bases and J dropped 0; count of bases not matched to a gene: 4. Looked up from germline, CDR1 is ENHRY and CDR2 is SYGVKD. The CDR3 loop spans 14 amino acids. The CDR3 sequence: CAISQGQLNTEAFF. In DNA, the CDR3 is TGTGCCATCAGCCAGGGACAGCTGAACACTGAAGCTTTCTTT.

The chain links TRBV6-5 to TRBJ2-7; TRBD1 might be the D (7 bases). CDR3 size: 14 residues. Germline V lookup: CDR1 MNHEY, CDR2 SVGAGI. V was clipped by 6 bases and J by 0 bases, with 12 bases between them. In DNA, the CDR3 is TGTGCCAGCAGGTCAGGGGGAGGCTCCTACGAGCAGTACTTC. Its protein product is CASRSGGGSYEQYF.

The rearrangement joins TRBV7-9 to TRBJ2-4, with a weak D call TRBD2 (5 bases). The CDR3 has 13 amino acids. The ends were cut back, 6 bases at V and 7 bases at J, with 13 bases in the middle. Germline CDR1 reads SEHNR; CDR2 reads FQNEAQ (reference sequence). CDR3 in amino acids: CASSPGFGNIQYF. The CDR3 nucleotides are TGTGCCAGCAGTCCGGGGTTCGGGAACATTCAGTACTTC.